Listed here are 5 T cell receptor beta chains from one sample, sequenced in a study of cytomegalovirus exposure and HLA in healthy donors. Researchers ran the PCR with 60 Vbeta and 13 Jbeta primers. Data came from immunoSEQ multiplex PCR; TCRdb stores just in-frame clones and leaves some out. The profile shows about 150,000 clones, 70% to 85% of them singletons. Specimen: PBMCs. Receptors were obtained from a male donor in good health and CMV-seronegative.

This chain links TRBV15 with TRBJ2-7; no clear D gene. In germline, CDR1 is LNHNV, CDR2 YYDKDF (reference sequence). The CDR3 has 20 residues. V lost 0 bases and J lost 4, with 28 bases in between. In DNA, the CDR3 is TGTGCCACCAGCAGAGATAGTGGCGACTCTCTCCCCTCCGGCGTGTACGAGCAGTACTTC. Amino acids: CATSRDSGDSLPSGVYEQYF.

The genes are TRBV4-3 and TRBJ2-3; 8 nucleotides match TRBD2. The J segment lost 2 bases and the V segment lost 3 bases, leaving 10 bases of the junction unmatched. The CDR3 runs 17 residues. Germline V CDR1 and CDR2: LGHNA, YSLEER. The CDR3 nucleotides read TGCGCCAGCAGCCAGGGACTTAGCGGGACCGCCACAGATACGCAGTATTTT. Amino acid sequence: CASSQGLSGTATDTQYF.

The rearrangement joins TRBV7-9 to TRBJ1-5, with D perhaps matching TRBD1 (5 bases). The ends were cut back, 5 bases at V and 0 bases at J, with 8 bases in the middle. The CDR3 length is 14 residues. Germline CDR1 is SEHNR and CDR2 is FQNEAQ (reference sequence). CDR3 DNA: TGTGCCAGCAGCCCGACAGATAGCAATCAGCCCCAGCATTTT. Amino acids: CASSPTDSNQPQHF.

The rearrangement uses TRBV19 and TRBJ2-3; TRBD2 matches at 12 bases. The trim removed 4 bases at V and 6 bases at J, leaving 5 bases unmatched. Germline-derived CDR1 and CDR2 are LNHDA and SQIVND (reference sequence). The CDR3 is made up of 15 amino acids. The DNA of the CDR3 is TGTGCCAGTAGTAACCGACTAGCGGGAGCGGATACGCAGTATTTT. This translates into CASSNRLAGADTQYF.

The V and J genes are TRBV9 and TRBJ2-1, with 11 bases that match TRBD1. Trimming at V came to 4 bases and at J to 5 bases, leaving 8 bases not matched to a gene. The CDR3 length is 16 residues. Germline loops: CDR1 SGDLS, CDR2 YYNGEE. The CDR3 DNA sequence: TGTGCCAGCAGCCCTAAGGGGACAGGGGGTCACAATGAGCAGTTCTTC. This translates into CASSPKGTGGHNEQFF.